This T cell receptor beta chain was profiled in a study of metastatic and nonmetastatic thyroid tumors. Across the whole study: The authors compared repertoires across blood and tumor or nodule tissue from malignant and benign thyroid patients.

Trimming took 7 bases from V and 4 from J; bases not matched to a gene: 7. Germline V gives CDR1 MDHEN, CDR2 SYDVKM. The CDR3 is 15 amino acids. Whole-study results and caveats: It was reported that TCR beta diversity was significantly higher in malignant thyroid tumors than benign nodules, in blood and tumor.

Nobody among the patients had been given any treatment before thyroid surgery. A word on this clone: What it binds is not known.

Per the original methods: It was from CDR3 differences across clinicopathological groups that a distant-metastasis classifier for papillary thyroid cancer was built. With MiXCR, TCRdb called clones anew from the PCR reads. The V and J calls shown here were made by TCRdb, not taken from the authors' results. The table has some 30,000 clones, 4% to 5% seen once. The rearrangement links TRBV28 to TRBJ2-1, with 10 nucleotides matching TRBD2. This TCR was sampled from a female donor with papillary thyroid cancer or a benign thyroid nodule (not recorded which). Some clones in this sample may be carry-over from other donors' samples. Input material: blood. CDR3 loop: CASTTGLAEYNEQFF. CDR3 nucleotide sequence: TGTGCCAGCACCACCGGACTAGCGGAGTACAATGAGCAGTTCTTC.